This T cell receptor beta chain derives from a study of cytomegalovirus exposure and HLA in healthy donors. The overall study: T cells numbering around 180 million yielded roughly 120 million unique TCR beta sequences in an earlier analysis.

In regard to this clone: Its antigen is as yet unknown.

PCR used 60 Vbeta primers and 13 Jbeta primers. Generated by immunoSEQ multiplex PCR, the TCRdb table keeps only in-frame clones and is missing some. The table records about 100,000 clones, about 80% of them present only once. CDR3 length: 13 residues. The germline CDR1 and CDR2 sequences are LNHDA and SQIVND (reference sequence). Trimming cost V 3 bases and J 3 bases, with 8 bases left between them. Whole-study results and caveats: Owing to their indistinguishability, certain V segments, notably TRBV6-2 and TRBV6-3, were excluded. Three CMV-associated chains were confirmed in vitro to be specific for CMV antigens. Listed as cytomegalovirus-associated were about 160 TCR beta chains.

The V and J genes are TRBV19 and TRBJ1-1; D call uncertain. Sequencing was done on a sample of PBMCs. The sequence came from a woman between 18 and 30 years old in good health and CMV-seropositive. The CDR3 sequence: CASSISRDTEAFF. The CDR3 DNA reads as TGTGCCAGTAGTATTTCGAGGGACACTGAAGCTTTCTTT. The variable domain in full, with the rest retrieved from reference TRBV19 and TRBJ1-1, is DGGITQSPKYLFRKEGQNVTLSCEQNLNHDAMYWYRQDPGQGLRLIYYSQIVNDFQKGDIAEGYSVSREKKESFPLTVTSAQKNPTAFYLCASSISRDTEAFFGQGTRLTVV.